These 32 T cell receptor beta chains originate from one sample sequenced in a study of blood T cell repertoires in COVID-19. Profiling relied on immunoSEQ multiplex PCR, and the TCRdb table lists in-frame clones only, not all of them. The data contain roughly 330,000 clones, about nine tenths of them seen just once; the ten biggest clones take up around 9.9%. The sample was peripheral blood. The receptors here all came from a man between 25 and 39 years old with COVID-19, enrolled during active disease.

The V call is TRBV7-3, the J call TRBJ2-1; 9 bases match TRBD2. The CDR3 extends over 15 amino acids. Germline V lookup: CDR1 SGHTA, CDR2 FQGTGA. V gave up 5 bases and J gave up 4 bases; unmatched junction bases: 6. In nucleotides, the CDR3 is TGTGCCAGCAGCCGAAGGAGCGGGGGGTACAATGAGCAGTTCTTC. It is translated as CASSRRSGGYNEQFF.

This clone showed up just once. CDR3 region: CASSRGGQGRVETQYF. The CDR3 nucleotides read TGCGCCAGCAGCCGGGGAGGACAGGGGCGAGTAGAGACCCAGTACTTC. The V gene is TRBV5-1, the J gene TRBJ2-5, with 9 bases matching TRBD1. In germline, CDR1 is SGHRS, CDR2 YFSETQ. With V trimmed by 4 bases and J by 4 bases, 11 bases remained unmatched. The CDR3 extends over 16 amino acids.

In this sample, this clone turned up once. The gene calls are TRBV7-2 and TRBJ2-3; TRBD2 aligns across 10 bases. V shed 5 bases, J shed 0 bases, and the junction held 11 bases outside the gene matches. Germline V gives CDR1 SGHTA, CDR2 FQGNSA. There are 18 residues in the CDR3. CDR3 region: CASSPILGTSVSTDTQYF. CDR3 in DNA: TGTGCCAGCAGCCCTATCTTGGGGACTAGCGTTAGCACAGATACGCAGTATTTT.

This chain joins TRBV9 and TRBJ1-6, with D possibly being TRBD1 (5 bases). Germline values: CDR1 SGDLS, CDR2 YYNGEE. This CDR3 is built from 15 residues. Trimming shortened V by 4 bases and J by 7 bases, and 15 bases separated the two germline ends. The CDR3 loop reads CASSPSGEGNSPLHF. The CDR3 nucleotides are TGTGCCAGCAGCCCCTCGGGGGAAGGGAATTCACCCCTCCACTTT.

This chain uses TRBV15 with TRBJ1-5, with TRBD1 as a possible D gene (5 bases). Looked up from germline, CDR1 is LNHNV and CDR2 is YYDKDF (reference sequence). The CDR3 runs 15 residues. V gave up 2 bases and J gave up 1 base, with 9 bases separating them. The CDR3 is CATSRSRQSNQPQHF. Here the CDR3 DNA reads TGTGCCACCAGCAGATCCCGACAGAGCAATCAGCCCCAGCATTTT.

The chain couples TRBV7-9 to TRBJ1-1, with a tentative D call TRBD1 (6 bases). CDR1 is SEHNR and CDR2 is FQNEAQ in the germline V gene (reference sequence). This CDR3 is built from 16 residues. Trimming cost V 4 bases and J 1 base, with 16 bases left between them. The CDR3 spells CASSSPNRDPNTEAFF. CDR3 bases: TGTGCCAGCAGCTCCCCGAACAGGGACCCGAACACTGAAGCTTTCTTT.

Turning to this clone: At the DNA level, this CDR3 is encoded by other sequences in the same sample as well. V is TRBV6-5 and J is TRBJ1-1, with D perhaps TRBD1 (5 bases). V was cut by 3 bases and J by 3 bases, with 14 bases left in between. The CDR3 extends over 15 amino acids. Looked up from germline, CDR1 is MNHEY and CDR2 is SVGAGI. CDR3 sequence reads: CASSYSISGDTEAFF. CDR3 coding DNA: TGTGCCAGCAGTTATTCTATCTCGGGGGACACTGAAGCTTTCTTT.

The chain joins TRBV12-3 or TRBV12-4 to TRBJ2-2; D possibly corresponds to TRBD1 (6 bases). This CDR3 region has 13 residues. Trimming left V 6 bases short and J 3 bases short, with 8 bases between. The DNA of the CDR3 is TGTGCCAGCAGCCAGGGGTACACCGGGGAGCTGTTTTTT. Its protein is CASSQGYTGELFF.

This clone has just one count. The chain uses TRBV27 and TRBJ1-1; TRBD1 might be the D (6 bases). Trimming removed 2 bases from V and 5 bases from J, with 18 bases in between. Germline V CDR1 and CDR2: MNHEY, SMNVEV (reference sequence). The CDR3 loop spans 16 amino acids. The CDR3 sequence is CASSLIPLNRATEAFF. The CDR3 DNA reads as TGTGCCAGCAGTTTAATCCCCCTAAACAGGGCGACTGAAGCTTTCTTT.

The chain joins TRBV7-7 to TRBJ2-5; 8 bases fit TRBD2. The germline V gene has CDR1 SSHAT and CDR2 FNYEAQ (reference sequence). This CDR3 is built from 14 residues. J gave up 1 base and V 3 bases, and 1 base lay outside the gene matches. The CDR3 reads CASSFTSGQETQYF. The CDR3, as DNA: TGTGCCAGCAGCTTTACTAGCGGCCAAGAGACCCAGTACTTC. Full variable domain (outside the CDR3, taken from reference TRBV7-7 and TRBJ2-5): GAGVSQSPRYKVTKRGQDVTLRCDPISSHATLYWYQQALGQGPEFLTYFNYEAQPDKSGLPSDRFSAERPEGSISTLTIQRTEQRDSAMYRCASSFTSGQETQYFGPGTRLLVL.

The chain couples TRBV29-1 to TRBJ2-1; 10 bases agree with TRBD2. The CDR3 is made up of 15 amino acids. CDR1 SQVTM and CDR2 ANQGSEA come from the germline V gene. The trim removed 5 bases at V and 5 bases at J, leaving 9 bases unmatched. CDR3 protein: CSVKSSGRGNNEQFF. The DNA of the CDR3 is TGCAGCGTTAAATCTAGCGGGAGAGGCAACAATGAGCAGTTCTTC.

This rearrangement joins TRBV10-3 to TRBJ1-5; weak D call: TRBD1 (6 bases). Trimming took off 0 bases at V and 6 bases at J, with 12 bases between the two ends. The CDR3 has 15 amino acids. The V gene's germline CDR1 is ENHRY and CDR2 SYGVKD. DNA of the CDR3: TGTGCCATCAGTGAGTCGGGCATAGGGGGTCAGCCCCAGCATTTT. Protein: CAISESGIGGQPQHF.

CDR3 loop: CASSQSGVETQYF. The DNA for the CDR3 is TGTGCCAGCAGCCAGAGCGGGGTGGAGACCCAGTACTTC. The rearrangement links TRBV3-1 (or the pseudogene TRBV3-2) to TRBJ2-5; 7 bases match TRBD2. V shed 3 bases and J 5 bases; nucleotides not matched to a gene: 3. The germline V gene has CDR1 LGHDT and CDR2 YNNKEL (reference sequence). The CDR3 loop spans 13 amino acids.

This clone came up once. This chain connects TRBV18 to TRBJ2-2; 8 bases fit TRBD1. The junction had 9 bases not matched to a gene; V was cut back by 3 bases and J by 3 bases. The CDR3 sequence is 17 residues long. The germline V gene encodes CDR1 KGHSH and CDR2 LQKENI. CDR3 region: CASSPSADRGDTGELFF. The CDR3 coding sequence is TGTGCCAGCTCACCGAGTGCCGACAGGGGTGACACCGGGGAGCTGTTTTTT.

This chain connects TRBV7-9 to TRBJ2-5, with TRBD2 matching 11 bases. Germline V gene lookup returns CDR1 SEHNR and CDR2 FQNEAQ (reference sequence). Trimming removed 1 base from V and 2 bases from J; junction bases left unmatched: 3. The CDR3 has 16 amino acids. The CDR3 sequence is CASSLGTSGLQETQYF. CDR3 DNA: TGTGCCAGCAGCTTAGGGACTAGCGGGCTTCAAGAGACCCAGTACTTC.

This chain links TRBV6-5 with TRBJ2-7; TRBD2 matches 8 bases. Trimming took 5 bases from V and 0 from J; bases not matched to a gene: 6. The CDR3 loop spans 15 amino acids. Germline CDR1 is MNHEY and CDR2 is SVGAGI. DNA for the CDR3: TGTGCCAGCAGTCCCGGGGGGGGACCCTCCTACGAGCAGTACTTC. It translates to CASSPGGGPSYEQYF.

The CDR3 sequence: CASSYGTGHWEQFF. CDR3 coding DNA: TGTGCCAGCAGCTATGGGACAGGGCACTGGGAGCAGTTCTTC. This chain connects TRBV11-2 to TRBJ2-1, with 9 bases fitting TRBD1. The length of the CDR3 is 14 residues. Germline CDR1 reads SGHAT; CDR2 reads FQNNGV. The V and J ends lost 4 bases and 10 bases, in that order; junction bases with no gene match: 8.

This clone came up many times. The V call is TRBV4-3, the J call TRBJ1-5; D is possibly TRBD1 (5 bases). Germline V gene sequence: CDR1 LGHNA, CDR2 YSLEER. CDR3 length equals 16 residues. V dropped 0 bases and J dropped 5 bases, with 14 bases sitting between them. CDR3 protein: CASSQELGGSYQPQHF. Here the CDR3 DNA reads TGCGCCAGCAGCCAAGAATTGGGGGGGAGCTATCAGCCCCAGCATTTT.

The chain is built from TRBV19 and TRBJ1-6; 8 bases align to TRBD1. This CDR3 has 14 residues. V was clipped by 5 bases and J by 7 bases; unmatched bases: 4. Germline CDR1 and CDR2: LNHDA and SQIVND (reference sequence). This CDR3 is CASSSRQGNSPLHF. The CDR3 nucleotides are TGTGCCAGTAGTTCCCGACAGGGGAATTCACCCCTCCACTTT.

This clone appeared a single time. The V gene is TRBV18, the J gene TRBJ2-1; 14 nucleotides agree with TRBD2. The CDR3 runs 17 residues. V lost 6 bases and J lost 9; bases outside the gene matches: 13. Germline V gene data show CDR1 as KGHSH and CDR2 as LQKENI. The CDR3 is CASSPPSGTSGSGEQFF. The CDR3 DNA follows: TGTGCCAGCTCCCCTCCCTCCGGGACTAGCGGGAGTGGTGAGCAGTTCTTC.

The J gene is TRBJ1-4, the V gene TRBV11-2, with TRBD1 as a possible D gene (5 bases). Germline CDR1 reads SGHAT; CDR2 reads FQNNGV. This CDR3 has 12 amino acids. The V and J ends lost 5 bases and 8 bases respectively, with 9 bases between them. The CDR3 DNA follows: TGTGCCAGCAGCGACAGATGGGAAAAACTGTTTTTT. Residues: CASSDRWEKLFF.

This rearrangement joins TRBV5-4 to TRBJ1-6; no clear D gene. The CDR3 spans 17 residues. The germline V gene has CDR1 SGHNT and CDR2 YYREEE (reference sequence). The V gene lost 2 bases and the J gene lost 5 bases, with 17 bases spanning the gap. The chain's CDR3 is CASSLFGFNSHNSPLHF. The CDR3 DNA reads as TGTGCCAGCAGCTTATTTGGGTTTAATAGCCATAATTCACCCCTCCACTTT.

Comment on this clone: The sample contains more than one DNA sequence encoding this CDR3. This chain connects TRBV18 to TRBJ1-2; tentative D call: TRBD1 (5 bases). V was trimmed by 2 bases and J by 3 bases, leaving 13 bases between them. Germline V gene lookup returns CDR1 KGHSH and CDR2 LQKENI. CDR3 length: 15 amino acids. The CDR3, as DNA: TGTGCCAGCTCACCAGGGACGGGAGGCGACTATGGCTACACCTTC. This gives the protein CASSPGTGGDYGYTF.

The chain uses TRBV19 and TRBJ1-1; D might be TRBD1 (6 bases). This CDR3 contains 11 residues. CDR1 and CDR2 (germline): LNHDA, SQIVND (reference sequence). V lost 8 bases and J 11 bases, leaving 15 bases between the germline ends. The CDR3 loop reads CASRLGGRAFF. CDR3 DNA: TGTGCCAGTCGGCTAGGGGGTAGGGCTTTCTTT.

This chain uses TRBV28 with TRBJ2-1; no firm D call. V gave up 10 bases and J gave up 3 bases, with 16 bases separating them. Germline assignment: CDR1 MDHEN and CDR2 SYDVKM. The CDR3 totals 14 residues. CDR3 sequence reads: CATTTAGIYNEQFF. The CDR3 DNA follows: TGTGCCACCACCACGGCAGGAATCTACAATGAGCAGTTCTTC.

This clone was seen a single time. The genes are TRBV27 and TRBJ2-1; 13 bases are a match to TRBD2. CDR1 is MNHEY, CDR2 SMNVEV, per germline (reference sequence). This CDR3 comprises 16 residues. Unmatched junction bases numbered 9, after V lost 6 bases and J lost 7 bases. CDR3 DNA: TGTGCCAGCAGACGGACTAGCGGGAGTCATGTGAATGAGCAGTTCTTC. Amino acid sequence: CASRRTSGSHVNEQFF.

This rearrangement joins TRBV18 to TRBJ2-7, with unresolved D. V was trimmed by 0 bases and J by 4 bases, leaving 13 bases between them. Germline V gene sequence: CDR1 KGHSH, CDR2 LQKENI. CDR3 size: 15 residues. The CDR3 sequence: CASSPPSRAPYEQYF. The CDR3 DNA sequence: TGTGCCAGCTCACCACCGTCCCGAGCCCCTTACGAGCAGTACTTC.

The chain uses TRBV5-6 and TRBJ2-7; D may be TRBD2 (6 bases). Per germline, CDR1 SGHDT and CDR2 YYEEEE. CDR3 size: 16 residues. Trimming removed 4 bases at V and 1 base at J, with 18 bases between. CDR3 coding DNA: TGTGCCAGCAGCCGGATTCCGGCTAGCGCATCCTACGAGCAGTACTTC. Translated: CASSRIPASASYEQYF. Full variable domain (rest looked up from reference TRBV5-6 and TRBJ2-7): DAGVTQSPTHLIKTRGQQVTLRCSPKSGHDTVSWYQQALGQGPQFIFQYYEEEERQRGNFPDRFSGHQFPNYSSELNVNALLLGDSALYLCASSRIPASASYEQYFGPGTRLTVT.

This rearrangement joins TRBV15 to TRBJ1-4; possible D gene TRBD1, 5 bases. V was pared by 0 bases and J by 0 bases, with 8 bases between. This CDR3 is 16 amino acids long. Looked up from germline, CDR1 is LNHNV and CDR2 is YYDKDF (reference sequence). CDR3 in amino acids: CATSRDPRATNEKLFF. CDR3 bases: TGTGCCACCAGCAGAGATCCCAGGGCAACTAATGAAAAACTGTTTTTT.

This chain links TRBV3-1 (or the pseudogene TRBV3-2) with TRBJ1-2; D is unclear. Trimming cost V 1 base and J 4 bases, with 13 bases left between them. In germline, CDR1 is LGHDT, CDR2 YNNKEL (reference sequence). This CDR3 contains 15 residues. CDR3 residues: CASSQGAAPSYGYTF. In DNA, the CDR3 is TGTGCCAGCAGCCAAGGAGCCGCGCCATCCTATGGCTACACCTTC.

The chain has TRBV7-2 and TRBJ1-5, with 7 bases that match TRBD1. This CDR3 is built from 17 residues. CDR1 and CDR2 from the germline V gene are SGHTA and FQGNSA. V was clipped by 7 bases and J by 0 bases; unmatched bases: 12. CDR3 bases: TGTGCCAGCACCCAAAGGACAGGCCAGAATAGCAATCAGCCCCAGCATTTT. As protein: CASTQRTGQNSNQPQHF.

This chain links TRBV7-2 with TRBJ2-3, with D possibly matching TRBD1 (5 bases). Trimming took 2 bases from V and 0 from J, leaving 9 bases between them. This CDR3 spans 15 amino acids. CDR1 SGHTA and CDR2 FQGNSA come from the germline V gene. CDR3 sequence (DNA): TGTGCCAGCAGCTTAAACAGGTTAAGCACAGATACGCAGTATTTT. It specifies CASSLNRLSTDTQYF.